This T cell receptor beta chain was found in a study of control samples from healthy donors and cancer patients. Germline assignment: CDR1 ENHRY and CDR2 SYGVKD. V lost 4 bases to trimming and J lost 6 bases; unmatched junction nucleotides: 1. The CDR3 consists of 12 residues. Sequencing used immunoSEQ multiplex PCR; TCRdb keeps in-frame clones, though not all of them. The top ten hold around 6.9% of the sample, which has more than 100,000 clones, roughly 89% seen once. The chain couples TRBV10-3 to TRBJ2-7; TRBD1 agrees at 9 bases. Material for sequencing was PBMCs. This receptor was identified in a middle-aged man with head and neck cancer. CDR3 nucleotide sequence: TGTGCCATCAGTGGGACAGGGGCCGAGCAGTACTTC. The encoded protein is CAISGTGAEQYF.